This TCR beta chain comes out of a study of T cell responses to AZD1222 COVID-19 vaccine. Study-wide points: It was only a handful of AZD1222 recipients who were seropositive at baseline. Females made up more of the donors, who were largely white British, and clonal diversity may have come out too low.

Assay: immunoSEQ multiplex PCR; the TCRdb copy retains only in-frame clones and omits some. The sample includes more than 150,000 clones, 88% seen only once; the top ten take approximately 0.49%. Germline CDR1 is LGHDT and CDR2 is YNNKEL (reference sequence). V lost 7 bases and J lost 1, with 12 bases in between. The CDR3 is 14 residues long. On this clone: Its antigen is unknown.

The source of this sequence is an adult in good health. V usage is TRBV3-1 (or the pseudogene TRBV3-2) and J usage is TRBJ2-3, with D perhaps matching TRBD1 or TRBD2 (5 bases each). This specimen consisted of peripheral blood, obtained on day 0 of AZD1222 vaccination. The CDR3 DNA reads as TGTGCCAGCACCCGGGGCAGTGGCACAGATACGCAGTATTTT. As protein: CASTRGSGTDTQYF.